The source of this TCR beta chain is a study of OX40 agonist ivuxolimab in advanced cancers. Overall study: The eligibility criteria allowed prior anti-PD-1, anti-PD-L1 or anti-CTLA-4 therapy, and roughly 39% had some. In three patients, partial responses were observed, one with hepatocellular carcinoma and two with cutaneous melanoma.

Study results and caveats: At doses 0.1 to 3.0 mg/kg, CD4+ and CD8+ clones expanded. Compared with CD4+, CD8+ T cells on average had more expanded clones.

Trimming took off 8 bases at V and 7 bases at J, with 14 bases between the two ends. Germline V gene sequence: CDR1 MDHEN, CDR2 SYDVKM. There are 12 residues in the CDR3. As for this clone: Antigen specificity is unknown.

Measured with immunoSEQ multiplex PCR; TCRdb has only the in-frame clones, and not every one. Counted here are some 48,000 clones, approximately 85% occurring once; the ten biggest clones make up approximately 2%. The sequence derives from an adult with an advanced solid tumor such as melanoma, head and neck, liver or kidney cancer. This specimen consisted of CD4+ or CD8+ T cells sorted from blood, obtained in a trial of the OX40 agonist ivuxolimab. This chain links TRBV28 with TRBJ1-2; D unresolved. CDR3 DNA sequence: TGTGCCAGCGGCAGTCCCCGGACTGGCTACACCTTC. It encodes CASGSPRTGYTF.